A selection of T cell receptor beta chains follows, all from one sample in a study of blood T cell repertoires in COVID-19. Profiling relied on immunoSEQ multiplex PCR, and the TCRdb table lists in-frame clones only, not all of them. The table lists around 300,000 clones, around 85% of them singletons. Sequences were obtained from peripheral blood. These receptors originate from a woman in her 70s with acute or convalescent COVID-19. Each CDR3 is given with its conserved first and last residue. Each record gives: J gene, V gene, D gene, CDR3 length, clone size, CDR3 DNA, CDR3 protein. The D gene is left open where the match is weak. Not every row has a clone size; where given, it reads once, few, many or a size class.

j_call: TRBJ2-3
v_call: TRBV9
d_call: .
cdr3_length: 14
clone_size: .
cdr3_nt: TGTGCCAGCGAGAAGTTCCCCGGCACAGATACGCAGTATTTT
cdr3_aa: CASEKFPGTDTQYF

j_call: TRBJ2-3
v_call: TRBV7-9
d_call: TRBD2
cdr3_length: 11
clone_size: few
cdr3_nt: TGTGCCAGCAGCCGGGGGGATCGGGCGTATTTT
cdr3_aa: CASSRGDRAYF

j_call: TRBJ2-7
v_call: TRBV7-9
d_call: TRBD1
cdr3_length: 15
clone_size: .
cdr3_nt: TGTGCCAGCAGCTCGACTCGGGACAGGATCAGCGAGCAGTACTTC
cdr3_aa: CASSSTRDRISEQYF

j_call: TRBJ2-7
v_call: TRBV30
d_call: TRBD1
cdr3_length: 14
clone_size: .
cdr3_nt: TGTGCCTGGAGCCTGACAGGGTTTGTCGACGAGCAGTACTTC
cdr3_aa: CAWSLTGFVDEQYF

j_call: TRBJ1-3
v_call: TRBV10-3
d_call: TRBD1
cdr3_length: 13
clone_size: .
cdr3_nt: TGTGCCACCGAGGGGGCTGGTGGAAACACCATATATTTT
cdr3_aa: CATEGAGGNTIYF

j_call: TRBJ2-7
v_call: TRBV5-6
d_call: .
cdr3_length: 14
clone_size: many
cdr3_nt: TGTGCCAGCAGCTCTGGGCCAGGATCCTACGAGCAGTACTTC
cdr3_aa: CASSSGPGSYEQYF

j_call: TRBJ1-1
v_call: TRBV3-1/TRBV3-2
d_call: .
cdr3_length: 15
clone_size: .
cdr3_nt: TGTGCCAGCAGCCTCTGGGCCCCCCCGGGGACTGAAGCTTTCTTT
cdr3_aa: CASSLWAPPGTEAFF

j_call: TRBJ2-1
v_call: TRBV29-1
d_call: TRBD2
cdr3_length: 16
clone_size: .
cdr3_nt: TGCAGCGTGACCCTACTAGCGGACAGCTCCTACAATGAGCAGTTCTTC
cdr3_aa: CSVTLLADSSYNEQFF

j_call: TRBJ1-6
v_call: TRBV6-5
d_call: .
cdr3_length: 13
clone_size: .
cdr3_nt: TGTGCCAGCAGTACTACAGGGTCCCCACCCCTCCACTTT
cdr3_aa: CASSTTGSPPLHF

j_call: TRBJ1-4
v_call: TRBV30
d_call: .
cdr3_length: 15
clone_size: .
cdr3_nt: TGTGCCTGGAGTGTTGGAGGAGGGGCGAGGGAAAAACTGTTTTTT
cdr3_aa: CAWSVGGGAREKLFF

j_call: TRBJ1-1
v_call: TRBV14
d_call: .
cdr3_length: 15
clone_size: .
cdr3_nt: TGTGCCAGCAGCGGCCCCGGGACCGCGGGGACTGAAGCTTTCTTT
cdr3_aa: CASSGPGTAGTEAFF

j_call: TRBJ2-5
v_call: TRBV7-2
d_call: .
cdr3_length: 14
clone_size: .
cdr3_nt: TGTGCCAGCAGCCTTCGGCGGAACCAAGAGACCCAGTACTTC
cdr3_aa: CASSLRRNQETQYF

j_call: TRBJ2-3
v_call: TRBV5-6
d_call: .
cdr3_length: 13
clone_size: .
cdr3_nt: TGTGCCAGCAGCTTGGGACTGACAGATACGCAGTATTTT
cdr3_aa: CASSLGLTDTQYF